The source of this T cell receptor (beta chain) is a study of T cell repertoires in cytomegalovirus infection. This clonotype was observed a few times. One entry per CDR3 protein, called by TCRdb with MiXCR from the reads. The data show over 250,000 distinct CDR3 sequences, 20% to 30% seen once. The sequence was obtained from a human donor in good health (CMV status not recorded). Some clones in this sample may be carry-over from other donors' samples. Sequenced: PBMCs.

The CDR3 region is CASSQDSGRNTGELFF. The CDR3 region has the DNA TGCGCCAGCAGCCAAGACAGCGGGAGAAACACCGGGGAGCTGTTTTTT. This chain joins TRBV4-1 and TRBJ2-2, with 8 bases that match TRBD2. From germline, CDR1 is MGHRA and CDR2 YSYEKL. This CDR3 is built from 16 residues. J lost 2 bases, V lost 0 bases, and 2 bases had no gene match.